This record looks at one TCR beta chain sequence and its context. The record originates from a study of T cells expressing NK-cell markers. Study at large: Within the sequenced cohort of eight donors, seven exhibited HCMV seropositivity and one was seronegative.

The germline gives CDR1 LGHDT, CDR2 YNNKEL (reference sequence). The CDR3 has 15 amino acids. TCRdb re-called the 5' RACE reads and gives one entry per CDR3 protein, without DNA. This sample lists 150,000 to 160,000 distinct CDR3 sequences; its ten largest clones have around 37%. Input material: blood T cells: a sorted CD56 or NKG2C T cell subset, CD4+ or CD8+ T cells, or bulk PBMC T cells (not recorded which). V is TRBV3-1 and J is TRBJ2-1. This TCR was recovered from a woman in her forties or fifties in good health. CDR3 sequence: CASSQDGGLLTEQFF.